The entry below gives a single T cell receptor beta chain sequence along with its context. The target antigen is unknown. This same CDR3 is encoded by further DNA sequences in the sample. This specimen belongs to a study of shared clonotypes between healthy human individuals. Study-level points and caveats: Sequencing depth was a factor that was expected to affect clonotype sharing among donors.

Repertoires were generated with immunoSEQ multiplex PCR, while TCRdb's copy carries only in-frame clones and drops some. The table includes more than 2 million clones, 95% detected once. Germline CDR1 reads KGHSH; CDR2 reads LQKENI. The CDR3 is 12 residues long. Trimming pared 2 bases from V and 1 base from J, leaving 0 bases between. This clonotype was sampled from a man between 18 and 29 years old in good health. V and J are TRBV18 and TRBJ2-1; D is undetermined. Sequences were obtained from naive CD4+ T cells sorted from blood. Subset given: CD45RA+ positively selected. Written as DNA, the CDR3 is TGTGCCAGCTCACCATCCTACAATGAGCAGTTCTTC. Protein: CASSPSYNEQFF.